This TCR beta chain was observed in a study of blood T cells in healthy people across ages. A second PCR, run for about 7 to 11 cycles, used a sample-barcoded 5' primer plus a J-beta primer mix. TCRdb re-analysed the 5' RACE reads in MiXCR, keeping a single row per CDR3 protein. The table lists 780,000 or so distinct CDR3 sequences, approximately 25% of them singletons, with roughly 3.5% in the top ten. Germline V CDR1 and CDR2: DFQATT, SNEGSKA (reference sequence). V lost 5 bases and J 4 bases, leaving 14 bases between the germline ends. The CDR3 has 13 residues. Separately, the same data were catalogued under a study of T cells of mothers and their children.

Sequenced: blood. The sequence derives from a boy under 18 in good health. V is TRBV20-1 and J is TRBJ1-1, with D perhaps TRBD1 (6 bases). This chain's CDR3 is CSAQQGVSTEAFF. CDR3 bases: TGCAGTGCTCAACAGGGAGTGTCCACTGAAGCTTTCTTT.